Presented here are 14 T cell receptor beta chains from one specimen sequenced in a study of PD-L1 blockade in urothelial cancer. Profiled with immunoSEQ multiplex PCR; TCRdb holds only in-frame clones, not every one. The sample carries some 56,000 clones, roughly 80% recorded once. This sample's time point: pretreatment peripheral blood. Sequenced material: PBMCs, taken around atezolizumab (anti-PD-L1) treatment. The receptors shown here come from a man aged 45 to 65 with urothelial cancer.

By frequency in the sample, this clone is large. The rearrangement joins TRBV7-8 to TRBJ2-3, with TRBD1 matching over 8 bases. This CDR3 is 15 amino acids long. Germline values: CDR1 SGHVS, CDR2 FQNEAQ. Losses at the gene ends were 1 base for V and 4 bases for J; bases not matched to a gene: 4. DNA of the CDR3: TGTGCCAGCAGCTTAGGGACAGGGCAGGCAGATACGCAGTATTTT. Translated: CASSLGTGQADTQYF.

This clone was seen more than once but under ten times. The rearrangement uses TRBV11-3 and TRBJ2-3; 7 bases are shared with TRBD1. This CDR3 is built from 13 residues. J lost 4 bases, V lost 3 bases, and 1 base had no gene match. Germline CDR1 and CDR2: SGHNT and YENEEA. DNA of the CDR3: TGTGCCAGCAGCTTGCAGGGGGCAGATACGCAGTATTTT. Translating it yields CASSLQGADTQYF.

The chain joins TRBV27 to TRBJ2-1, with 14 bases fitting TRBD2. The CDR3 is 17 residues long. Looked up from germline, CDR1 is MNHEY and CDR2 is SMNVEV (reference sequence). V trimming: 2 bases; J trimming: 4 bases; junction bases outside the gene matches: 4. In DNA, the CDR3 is TGTGCCAGCAGTTTAAAGACTAGCGGGGGGGCGTACAATGAGCAGTTCTTC. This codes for CASSLKTSGGAYNEQFF.

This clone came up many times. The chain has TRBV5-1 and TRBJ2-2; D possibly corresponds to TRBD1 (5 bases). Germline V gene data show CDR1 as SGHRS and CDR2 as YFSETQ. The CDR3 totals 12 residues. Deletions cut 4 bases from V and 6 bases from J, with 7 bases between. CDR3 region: CASSARAGELFF. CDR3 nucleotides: TGCGCCAGCAGCGCCAGGGCCGGGGAGCTGTTTTTT.

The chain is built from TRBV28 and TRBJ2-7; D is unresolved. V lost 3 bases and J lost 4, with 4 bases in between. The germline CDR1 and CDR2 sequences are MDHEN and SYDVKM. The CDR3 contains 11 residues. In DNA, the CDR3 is TGTGCCAGCAGTTTTTTATACGAGCAGTACTTC. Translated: CASSFLYEQYF.

In nucleotides, the CDR3 is TGTGCCAGCAGCTTAGAGAGCGGGGGAGACTACGAGCAGTACTTC. This gives the protein CASSLESGGDYEQYF. The chain recombines TRBV7-3 with TRBJ2-7; 8 positions agree with TRBD2. The trim removed 2 bases at V and 3 bases at J, leaving 6 bases unmatched. The CDR3 spans 15 residues. Germline loops: CDR1 SGHTA, CDR2 FQGTGA. The full variable domain, completed using reference TRBV7-3 and TRBJ2-7, is GAGVSQTPSNKVTEKGKYVELRCDPISGHTALYWYRQSLGQGPEFLIYFQGTGAADDSGLPNDRFFAVRPEGSVSTLKIQRTERGDSAVYLCASSLESGGDYEQYFGPGTRLTVT.

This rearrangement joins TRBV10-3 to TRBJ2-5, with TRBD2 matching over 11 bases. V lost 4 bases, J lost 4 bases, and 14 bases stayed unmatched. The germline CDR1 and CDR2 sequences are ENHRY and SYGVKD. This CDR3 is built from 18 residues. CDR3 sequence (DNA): TGTGCCATCAGTGGAGTCGCCCTCCTAGCGGGAGGCGTAGAGACCCAGTACTTC. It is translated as CAISGVALLAGGVETQYF.

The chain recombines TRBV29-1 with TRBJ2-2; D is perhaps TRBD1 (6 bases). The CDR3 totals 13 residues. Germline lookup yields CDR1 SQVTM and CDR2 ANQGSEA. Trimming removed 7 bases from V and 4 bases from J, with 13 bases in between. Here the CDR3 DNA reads TGCAGCGGAACAGGGAAAGGCACCGGGGAGCTGTTTTTT. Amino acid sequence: CSGTGKGTGELFF.

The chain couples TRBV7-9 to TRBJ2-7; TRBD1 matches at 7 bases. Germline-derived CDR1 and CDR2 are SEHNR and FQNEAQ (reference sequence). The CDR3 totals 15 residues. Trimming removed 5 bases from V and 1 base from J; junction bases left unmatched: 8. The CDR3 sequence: CASSPRDSESYEQYF. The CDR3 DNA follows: TGTGCCAGCAGCCCCCGGGACAGCGAATCCTACGAGCAGTACTTC.

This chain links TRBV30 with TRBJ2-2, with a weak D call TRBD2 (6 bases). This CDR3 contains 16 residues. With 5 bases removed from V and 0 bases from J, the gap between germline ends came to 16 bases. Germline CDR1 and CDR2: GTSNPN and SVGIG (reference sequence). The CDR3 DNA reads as TGTGCCTGGCGACACTGGAGGGGCTCGAACACCGGGGAGCTGTTTTTT. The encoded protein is CAWRHWRGSNTGELFF.

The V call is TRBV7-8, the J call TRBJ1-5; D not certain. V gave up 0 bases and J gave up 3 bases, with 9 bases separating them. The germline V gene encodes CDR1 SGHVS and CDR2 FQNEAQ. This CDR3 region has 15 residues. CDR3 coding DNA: TGTGCCAGCAGCTTAGCGGGAGGCCCCAATCAGCCCCAGCATTTT. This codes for CASSLAGGPNQPQHF.

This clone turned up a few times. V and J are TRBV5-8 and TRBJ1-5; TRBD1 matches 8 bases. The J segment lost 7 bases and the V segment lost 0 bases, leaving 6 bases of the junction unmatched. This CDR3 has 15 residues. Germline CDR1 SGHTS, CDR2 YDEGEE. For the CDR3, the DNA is TGTGCCAGCAGCTTGGTTACGACAGGGGTCCAGCCCCAGCATTTT. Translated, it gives CASSLVTTGVQPQHF.

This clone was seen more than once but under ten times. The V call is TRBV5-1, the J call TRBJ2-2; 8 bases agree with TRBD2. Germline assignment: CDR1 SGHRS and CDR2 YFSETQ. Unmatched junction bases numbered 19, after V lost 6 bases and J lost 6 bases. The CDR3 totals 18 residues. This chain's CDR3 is CASNKGDLAGRSPGELFF. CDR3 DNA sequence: TGCGCCAGCAACAAGGGGGACCTAGCGGGCCGCTCGCCCGGGGAGCTGTTTTTT.

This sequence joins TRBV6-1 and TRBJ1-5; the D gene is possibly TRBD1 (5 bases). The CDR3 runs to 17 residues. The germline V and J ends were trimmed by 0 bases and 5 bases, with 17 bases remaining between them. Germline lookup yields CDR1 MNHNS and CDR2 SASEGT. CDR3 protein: CASSEALIGAKHQPQHF. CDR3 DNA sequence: TGTGCCAGCAGTGAAGCGCTGATAGGGGCCAAACATCAGCCCCAGCATTTT.